The 5 T cell receptor beta chains reported below all come from one sample, sequenced in a study of cytomegalovirus exposure and HLA in healthy donors. The repertoire was sequenced with immunoSEQ multiplex PCR; TCRdb's copy has only in-frame clones and lacks some. There are about 73,000 clones in the sample; around nine tenths occur only once, and around 4% lies in the top ten. Sequencing was carried out using PBMCs. Every receptor here comes from a young woman in good health and CMV-seropositive.

CDR3 bases: TGTGCCAGCAGTTACTCGCTAGTCTCAGATACGCAGTATTTT. This encodes CASSYSLVSDTQYF. V and J are TRBV6-6 and TRBJ2-3; D is undetermined. This CDR3 comprises 14 residues. Per the germline V gene, CDR1 is MNHNY and CDR2 is SVGAGI (reference sequence). Trimming took 0 bases from V and 4 from J, leaving 8 bases between them.

By share of the sample, this clone is medium-sized. The chain combines TRBV6-4 with TRBJ2-1; TRBD1 might be the D (8 bases). The CDR3 runs 15 residues. The ends were cut back, 4 bases at V and 4 bases at J, with 14 bases in the middle. Per germline, CDR1 MRHNA and CDR2 SNTAGT. The CDR3 reads CASSAGGGGYNEQFF. The DNA for the CDR3 is TGTGCCAGCAGTGCAGGGGGCGGGGGATACAATGAGCAGTTCTTC.

The V call is TRBV9, the J call TRBJ1-4; possibly TRBD1 for D (5 bases). CDR3 length: 12 amino acids. V gave up 3 bases and J gave up 6 bases, with 6 bases separating them. Germline V gene sequence: CDR1 SGDLS, CDR2 YYNGEE. CDR3 loop: CASSGGDEKLFF. CDR3 DNA sequence: TGTGCCAGCAGCGGGGGGGATGAAAAACTGTTTTTT.

The rearrangement uses TRBV5-4 and TRBJ2-7, with 9 nucleotides matching TRBD2. Trimming at V came to 4 bases and at J to 5 bases, leaving 7 bases not matched to a gene. Germline V CDR1 and CDR2: SGHNT, YYREEE (reference sequence). The length of the CDR3 is 14 residues. The CDR3 coding sequence is TGTGCCAGCAGCGGATTAGCGGGAGTGGACGAGCAGTACTTC. Its translation: CASSGLAGVDEQYF.

This rearrangement joins TRBV9 to TRBJ1-1; 8 nucleotides line up with TRBD1. CDR3 length: 16 residues. The germline CDR1 and CDR2 sequences are SGDLS and YYNGEE. J lost 9 bases, V lost 2 bases, and 15 bases had no gene match. The CDR3 DNA reads as TGTGCCAGCAGCGTCGGACCGGGACAGGATGTAGGTAAAGCTTTCTTT. Its protein is CASSVGPGQDVGKAFF.